One sample yielded the 11 T cell receptor beta chains listed below, sequenced in a study of blood T cell repertoires in COVID-19. TCRdb's copy holds only in-frame clones and misses some; the assay was immunoSEQ multiplex PCR. The table shows around 140,000 clones, with approximately 89% occurring only once. The sequencing input was peripheral blood. The receptor source for this set is a woman aged 50 to 60 with acute or convalescent COVID-19.

This clone was detected only once. The V call is TRBV5-1, the J call TRBJ2-1, with 7 bases matching TRBD1. The CDR3 extends over 14 amino acids. Germline lookup yields CDR1 SGHRS and CDR2 YFSETQ. V shed 4 bases, J shed 6 bases, and the junction held 7 bases outside the gene matches. The CDR3 reads CASSDYRGANEQFF. CDR3 DNA: TGCGCCAGCAGCGATTACAGGGGTGCCAATGAGCAGTTCTTC.

The V call is TRBV28, the J call TRBJ1-1; 8 bases fit TRBD1. CDR3 size: 13 residues. CDR1 and CDR2 from the germline V gene are MDHEN and SYDVKM. The J segment lost 4 bases and the V segment lost 8 bases, leaving 6 bases of the junction unmatched. CDR3 nucleotide sequence: TGTGCCAGCCTCCCGACAGGGGCCACTGAAGCTTTCTTT. It is translated as CASLPTGATEAFF.

The rearrangement uses TRBV5-1 and TRBJ2-3; tentatively, D is TRBD1 (6 bases). V dropped 5 bases and J dropped 6 bases, with 7 bases sitting between them. This CDR3 contains 11 residues. Per the germline V gene, CDR1 is SGHRS and CDR2 is YFSETQ. In DNA, the CDR3 is TGCGCCAGCAGGAGGGGGGATACGCAGTATTTT. Translating gives CASRRGDTQYF.

The chain combines TRBV29-1 with TRBJ2-1; 11 bases agree with TRBD1. The CDR3 consists of 14 residues. Germline V gene lookup returns CDR1 SQVTM and CDR2 ANQGSEA. After removal of 4 bases from V and 2 bases from J, the junction contained 1 base not matched to a gene. The CDR3 region has the DNA TGCAGCGTTGGGGGACAGGGGGCCTACAATGAGCAGTTCTTC. Protein sequence: CSVGGQGAYNEQFF.

This chain uses TRBV19 with TRBJ1-2, with 10 bases lining up with TRBD1. This CDR3 comprises 15 residues. Unmatched junction bases numbered 6, after V lost 5 bases and J lost 3 bases. Per the germline V gene, CDR1 is LNHDA and CDR2 is SQIVND (reference sequence). This CDR3 is CASSLYGTGDYGYTF. The DNA for the CDR3 is TGTGCCAGTAGTTTGTACGGGACAGGGGACTATGGCTACACCTTC.

V is TRBV15 and J is TRBJ2-1; TRBD2 is a possible D gene (7 bases). Trimming pared 1 base from V and 4 bases from J, leaving 11 bases between. From germline, CDR1 is LNHNV and CDR2 YYDKDF (reference sequence). The CDR3 runs 15 residues. The CDR3 DNA reads TGTGCCACCAGCAGAGGCGCGGGGGCGTACAATGAGCAGTTCTTC. The encoded protein is CATSRGAGAYNEQFF.

The rearrangement links TRBV10-3 to TRBJ1-2; D remains ambiguous. V dropped 3 bases and J dropped 8 bases, with 13 bases sitting between them. This CDR3 contains 13 residues. Germline values: CDR1 ENHRY, CDR2 SYGVKD. Here the CDR3 reads CAISEGLTGGYTF. The CDR3 DNA is TGTGCCATCAGTGAAGGGCTAACGGGGGGCTACACCTTC.

The gene calls are TRBV9 and TRBJ1-6, with D tentatively TRBD1 (5 bases). CDR1 is SGDLS and CDR2 is YYNGEE in the germline V gene. Between the trimmed V and J ends, which lost 0 bases and 7 bases, there was a span of 11 bases. This CDR3 region has 15 residues. The CDR3 loop reads CASSVEAGHNSPLHF. The DNA for the CDR3 is TGTGCCAGCAGCGTAGAAGCAGGGCACAATTCACCCCTCCACTTT.

This clone was found once. This chain connects TRBV19 to TRBJ1-1; D unresolved. This CDR3 comprises 16 residues. V was shortened by 3 bases and J by 2 bases, with 16 bases between the two germline ends. CDR1 is LNHDA, CDR2 SQIVND, per germline (reference sequence). The CDR3 reads CASSIQTRGRNTEAFF. CDR3 nucleotides: TGTGCCAGTAGTATCCAAACCCGGGGAAGAAACACTGAAGCTTTCTTT.

The chain recombines TRBV7-2 with TRBJ2-7; 9 bases line up with TRBD1. CDR3 length equals 13 residues. Trimming removed 5 bases from V and 4 bases from J; junction bases left unmatched: 3. The germline V gene has CDR1 SGHTA and CDR2 FQGNSA. CDR3 DNA: TGTGCCAGCAGCCGCGGACAGGGGTACGAGCAGTACTTC. The encoded protein is CASSRGQGYEQYF. Combining the CDR3 with reference TRBV7-2 and TRBJ2-7 gives the whole variable domain GAGVSQSPSNKVTEKGKDVELRCDPISGHTALYWYRQSLGQGLEFLIYFQGNSAPDKSGLPSDRFSAERTGGSVSTLTIQRTQQEDSAVYLCASSRGQGYEQYFGPGTRLTVT.

The gene calls are TRBV27 and TRBJ1-2, with D perhaps matching TRBD1 (6 bases). Germline V gene data show CDR1 as MNHEY and CDR2 as SMNVEV (reference sequence). V lost 3 bases and J 6 bases, leaving 11 bases between the germline ends. This CDR3 contains 13 residues. In DNA, the CDR3 is TGTGCCAGCAGTTTTGGGGGGGCCCATGGCTACACCTTC. It encodes CASSFGGAHGYTF.